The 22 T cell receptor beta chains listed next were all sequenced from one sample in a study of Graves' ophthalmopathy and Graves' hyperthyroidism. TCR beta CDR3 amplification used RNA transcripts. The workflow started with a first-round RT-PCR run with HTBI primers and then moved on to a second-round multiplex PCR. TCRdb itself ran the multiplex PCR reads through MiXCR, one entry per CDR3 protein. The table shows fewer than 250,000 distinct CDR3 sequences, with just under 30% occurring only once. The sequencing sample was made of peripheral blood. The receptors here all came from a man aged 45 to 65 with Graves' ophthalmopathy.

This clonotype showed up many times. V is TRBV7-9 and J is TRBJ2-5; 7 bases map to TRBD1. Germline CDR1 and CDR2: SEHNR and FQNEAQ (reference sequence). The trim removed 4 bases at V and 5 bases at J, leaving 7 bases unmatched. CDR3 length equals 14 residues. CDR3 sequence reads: CASSYETGIETQYF. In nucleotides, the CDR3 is TGTGCCAGCAGCTACGAGACAGGGATCGAGACCCAGTACTTC.

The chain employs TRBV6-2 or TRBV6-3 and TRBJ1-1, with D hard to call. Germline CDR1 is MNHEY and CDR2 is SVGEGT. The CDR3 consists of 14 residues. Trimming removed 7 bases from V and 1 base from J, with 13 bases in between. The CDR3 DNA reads TGTGCCAGCACCCGCGGGAGCGGGAACACTGAAGCTTTCTTT. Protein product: CASTRGSGNTEAFF.

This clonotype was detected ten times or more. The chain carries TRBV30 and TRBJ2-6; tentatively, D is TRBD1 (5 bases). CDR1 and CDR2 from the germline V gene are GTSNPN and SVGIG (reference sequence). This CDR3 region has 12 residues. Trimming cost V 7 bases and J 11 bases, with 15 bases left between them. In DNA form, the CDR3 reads TGTGCCTTCACCGCAGGGTCAGACGTCCTGACTTTC. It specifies CAFTAGSDVLTF.

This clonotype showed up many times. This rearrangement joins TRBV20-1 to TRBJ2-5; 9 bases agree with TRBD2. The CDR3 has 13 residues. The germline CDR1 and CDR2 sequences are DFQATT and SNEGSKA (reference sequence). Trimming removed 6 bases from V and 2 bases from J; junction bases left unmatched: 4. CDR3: CSARLAAQETQYF. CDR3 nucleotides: TGCAGTGCGAGACTAGCGGCACAAGAGACCCAGTACTTC.

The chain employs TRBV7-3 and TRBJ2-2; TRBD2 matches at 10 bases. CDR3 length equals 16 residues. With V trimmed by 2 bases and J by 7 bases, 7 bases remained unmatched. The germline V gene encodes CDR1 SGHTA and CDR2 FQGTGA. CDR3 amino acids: CASSLSSGGAIGELFF. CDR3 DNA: TGTGCCAGCAGCTTATCCAGCGGGGGGGCCATCGGGGAGCTGTTTTTT.

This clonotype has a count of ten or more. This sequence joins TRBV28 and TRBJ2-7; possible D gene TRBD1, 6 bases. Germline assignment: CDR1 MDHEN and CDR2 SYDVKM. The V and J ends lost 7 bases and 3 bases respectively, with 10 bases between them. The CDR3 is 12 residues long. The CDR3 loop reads CASKAGVYEQYF. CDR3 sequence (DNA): TGTGCCAGCAAGGCAGGGGTCTACGAGCAGTACTTC.

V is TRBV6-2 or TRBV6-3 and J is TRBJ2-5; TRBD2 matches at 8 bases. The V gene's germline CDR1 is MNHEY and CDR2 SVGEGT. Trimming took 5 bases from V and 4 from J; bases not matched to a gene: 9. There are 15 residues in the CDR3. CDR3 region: CASSTVAGMVETQYF. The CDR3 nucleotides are TGTGCCAGCAGTACCGTAGCGGGAATGGTAGAGACCCAGTACTTC.

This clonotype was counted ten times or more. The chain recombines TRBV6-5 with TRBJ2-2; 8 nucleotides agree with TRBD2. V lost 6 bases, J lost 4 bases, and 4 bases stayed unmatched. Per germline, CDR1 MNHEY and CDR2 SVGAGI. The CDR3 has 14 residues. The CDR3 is CASRLADRTGELFF. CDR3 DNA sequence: TGTGCCAGCAGACTAGCGGACCGCACCGGGGAGCTGTTTTTT.

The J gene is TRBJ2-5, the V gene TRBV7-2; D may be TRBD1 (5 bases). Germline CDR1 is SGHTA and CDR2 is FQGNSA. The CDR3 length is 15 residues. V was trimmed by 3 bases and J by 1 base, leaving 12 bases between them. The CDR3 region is CASSLQGAVQETQYF. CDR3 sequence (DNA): TGTGCCAGCAGCTTGCAAGGGGCGGTCCAAGAGACCCAGTACTTC.

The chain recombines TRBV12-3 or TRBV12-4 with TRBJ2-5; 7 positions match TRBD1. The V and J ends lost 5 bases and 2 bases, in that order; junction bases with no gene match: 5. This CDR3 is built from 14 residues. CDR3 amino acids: CASSPRQGQETQYF. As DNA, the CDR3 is TGTGCCAGCAGTCCACGACAGGGTCAAGAGACCCAGTACTTC.

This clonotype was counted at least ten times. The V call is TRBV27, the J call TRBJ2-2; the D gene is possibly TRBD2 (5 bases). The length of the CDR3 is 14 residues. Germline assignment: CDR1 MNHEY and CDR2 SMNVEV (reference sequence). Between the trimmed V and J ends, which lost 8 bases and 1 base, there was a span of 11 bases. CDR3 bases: TGTGCCAGCTTGGACTCCTTGAACACCGGGGAGCTGTTTTTT. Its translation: CASLDSLNTGELFF.

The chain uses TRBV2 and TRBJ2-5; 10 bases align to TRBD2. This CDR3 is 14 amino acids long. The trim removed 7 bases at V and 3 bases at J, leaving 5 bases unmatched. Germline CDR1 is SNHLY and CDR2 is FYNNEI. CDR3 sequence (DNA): TGTGCCAGCAACCAGCGGGGGGGCAAAGAGACCCAGTACTTC. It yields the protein CASNQRGGKETQYF.

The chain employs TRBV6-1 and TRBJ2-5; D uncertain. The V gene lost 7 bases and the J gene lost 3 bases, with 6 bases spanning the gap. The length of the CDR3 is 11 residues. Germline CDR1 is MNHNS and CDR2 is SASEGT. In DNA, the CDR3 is TGTGCCAGCAAGCGCGAAGAGACCCAGTACTTC. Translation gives CASKREETQYF.

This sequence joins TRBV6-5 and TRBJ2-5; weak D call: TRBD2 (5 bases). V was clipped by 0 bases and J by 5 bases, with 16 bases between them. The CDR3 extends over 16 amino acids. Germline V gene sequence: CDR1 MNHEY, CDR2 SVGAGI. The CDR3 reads CASSYSSVGGQETQYF. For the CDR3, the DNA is TGTGCCAGCAGTTACTCGAGTGTGGGCGGGCAGGAGACCCAGTACTTC.

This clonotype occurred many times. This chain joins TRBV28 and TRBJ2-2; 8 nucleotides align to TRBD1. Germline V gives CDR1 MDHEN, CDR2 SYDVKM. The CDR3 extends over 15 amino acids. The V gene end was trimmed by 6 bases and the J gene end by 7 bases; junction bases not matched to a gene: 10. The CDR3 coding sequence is TGTGCCAGCAGCCAACAGGGGGGTTTTCACGGGGAGCTGTTTTTT. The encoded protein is CASSQQGGFHGELFF. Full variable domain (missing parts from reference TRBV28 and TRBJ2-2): DVKVTQSSRYLVKRTGEKVFLECVQDMDHENMFWYRQDPGLGLRLIYFSYDVKMKEKGDIPEGYSVSREKKERFSLILESASTNQTSMYLCASSQQGGFHGELFFGEGSRLTVL.

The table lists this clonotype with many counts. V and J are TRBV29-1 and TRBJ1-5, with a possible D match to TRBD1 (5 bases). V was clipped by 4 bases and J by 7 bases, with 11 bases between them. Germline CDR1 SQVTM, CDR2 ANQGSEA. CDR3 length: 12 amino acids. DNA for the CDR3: TGCAGCGTTGTGGTGGGGGGACAGCCCCAGCATTTT. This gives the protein CSVVVGGQPQHF. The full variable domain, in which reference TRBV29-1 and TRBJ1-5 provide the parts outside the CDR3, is SAVISQKPSRDICQRGTSLTIQCQVDSQVTMMFWYRQQPGQSLTLIATANQGSEATYESGFVIDKFPISRPNLTFSTLTVSNMSPEDSSIYLCSVVVGGQPQHFGDGTRLSIL.

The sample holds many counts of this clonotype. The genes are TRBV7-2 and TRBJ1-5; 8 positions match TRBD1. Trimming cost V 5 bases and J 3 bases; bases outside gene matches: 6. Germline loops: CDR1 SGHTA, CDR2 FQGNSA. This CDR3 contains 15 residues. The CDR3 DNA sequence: TGTGCCAGCAGCCTCCGACAGGGGATCAATCAGCCCCAGCATTTT. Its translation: CASSLRQGINQPQHF.

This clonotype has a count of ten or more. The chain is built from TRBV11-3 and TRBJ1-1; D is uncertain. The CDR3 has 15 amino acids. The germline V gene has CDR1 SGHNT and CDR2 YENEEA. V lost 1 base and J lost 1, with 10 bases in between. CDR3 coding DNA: TGTGCCAGCAGCTTAGGGAACAGACGGAACACTGAAGCTTTCTTT. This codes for CASSLGNRRNTEAFF.

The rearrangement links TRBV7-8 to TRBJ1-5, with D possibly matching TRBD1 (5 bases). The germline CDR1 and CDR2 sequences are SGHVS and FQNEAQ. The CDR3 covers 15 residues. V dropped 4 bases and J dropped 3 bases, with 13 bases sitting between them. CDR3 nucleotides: TGTGCCAGCAGCTCAAGACCAGGGTTCAATCAGCCCCAGCATTTT. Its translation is CASSSRPGFNQPQHF.

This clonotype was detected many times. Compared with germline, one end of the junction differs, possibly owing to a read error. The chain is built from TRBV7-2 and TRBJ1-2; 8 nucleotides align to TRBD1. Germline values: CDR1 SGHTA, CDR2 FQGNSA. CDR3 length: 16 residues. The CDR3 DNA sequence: TGTGCCAGCATCTTACCGGGACAGGAGTTTGACTATGGCTACACCTTC. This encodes CASILPGQEFDYGYTF.

DNA of the CDR3: TGTGCCAGCAGCCAATTCCCGGACAGGGCGGAGACCCAGTACTTC. Its translation: CASSQFPDRAETQYF. The chain couples TRBV3-1 to TRBJ2-5; 8 bases agree with TRBD1. There are 15 residues in the CDR3. V lost 2 bases and J lost 5; bases outside the gene matches: 7. CDR1 is LGHDT, CDR2 YNNKEL, per germline (reference sequence).

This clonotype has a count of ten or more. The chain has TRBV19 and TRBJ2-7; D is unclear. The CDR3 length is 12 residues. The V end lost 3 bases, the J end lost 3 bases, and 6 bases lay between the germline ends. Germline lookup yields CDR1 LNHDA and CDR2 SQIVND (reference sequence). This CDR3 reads CASSIWGYEQYF. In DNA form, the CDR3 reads TGTGCCAGTAGTATTTGGGGCTACGAGCAGTACTTC.